This T cell receptor (beta chain) was captured by sequencing in a study of cytomegalovirus exposure and HLA in healthy donors. Study-wide context: Unique TCRs from HLA-typed donors, 75 million to 100 million of them, were held in an early data release.

Study-wide points: Among TCR sequences, most were rare, though some public TCRs appeared in many donors. In a later analysis, compared with equally common non-associated chains, HLA-associated beta chains were more expanded.

13 Jbeta primers and 60 Vbeta primers were used for the PCR. Per the original methods: Some 10 million of some 80 million unique TCR beta chains were shared, per a later count. The data were produced by immunoSEQ multiplex PCR, yet TCRdb's version contains in-frame clones alone and is incomplete. That table is the source of V, J and clone size, and D and trimming were worked out from the DNA. The sample lists around 140,000 clones, more than 75% occurring once. Of note for this clone: Its specificity is not known.

The material sequenced was PBMCs. This TCR was recovered from a woman aged 40-49 years in good health and CMV-seropositive.

This CDR3 reads CSSQGGSDTQYF. The CDR3, as DNA: TGCAGCTCTCAGGGGGGTTCAGATACGCAGTATTTT. The J gene is TRBJ2-3, the V gene TRBV29-1; weak D call: TRBD1 (7 bases). This CDR3 region has 12 residues. CDR1 SQVTM and CDR2 ANQGSEA come from the germline V gene. V dropped 8 bases and J dropped 4 bases, with 13 bases sitting between them.